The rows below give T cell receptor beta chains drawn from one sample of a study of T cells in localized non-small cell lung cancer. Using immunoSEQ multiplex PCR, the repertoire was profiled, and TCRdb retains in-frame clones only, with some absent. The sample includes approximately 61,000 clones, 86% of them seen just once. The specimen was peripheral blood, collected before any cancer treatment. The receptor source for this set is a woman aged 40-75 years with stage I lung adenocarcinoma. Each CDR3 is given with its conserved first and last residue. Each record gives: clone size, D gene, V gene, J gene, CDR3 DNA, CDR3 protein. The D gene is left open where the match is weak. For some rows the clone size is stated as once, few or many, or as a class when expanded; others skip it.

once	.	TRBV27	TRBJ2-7	TGTGCCAGCAGTTCGACGGTCACCTACGAGCAGTACTTC	CASSSTVTYEQYF
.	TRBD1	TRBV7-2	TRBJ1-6	TGTGCCAGCACCCGGGACAGGGGGTATTCACCCCTCCACTTT	CASTRDRGYSPLHF
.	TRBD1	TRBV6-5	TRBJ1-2	TGTGCCAGCAAAGCGACAGGGGTGACTGGCTACACCTTC	CASKATGVTGYTF
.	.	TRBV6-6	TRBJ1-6	TGTGCCAGCAGTTATGATGGCTCCTATAATTCACCCCTCCACTTT	CASSYDGSYNSPLHF
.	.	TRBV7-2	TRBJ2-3	TGTGCCAGCGGCTCATCGTTCACAGATACGCAGTATTTT	CASGSSFTDTQYF
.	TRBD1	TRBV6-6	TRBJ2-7	TGTGCCAGCAGTTACCCACAGGGGGCCTCCTCCTACGAGCAGTACTTC	CASSYPQGASSYEQYF
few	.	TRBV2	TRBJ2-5	TGTGCCAGCAGTGCCTCCAGGGGGCGCACGGCTAGCGGGCAAGAGACCCAGTACTTC	CASSASRGRTASGQETQYF
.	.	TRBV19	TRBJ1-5	TGTGCCAGTAGTGTGGAGGGACGGAGCAATCAGCCCCAGCATTTT	CASSVEGRSNQPQHF
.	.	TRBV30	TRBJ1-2	TGTGCCTGGAGCGTACAGGGAGCTAACTATGGCTACACCTTC	CAWSVQGANYGYTF
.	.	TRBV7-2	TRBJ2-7	TGTGCCAGCAGCTTAGGCCCAGCACCTTCCTACGAGCAGTACTTC	CASSLGPAPSYEQYF
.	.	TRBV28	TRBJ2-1	TGTGCCAGCACCGCTGGGGGCTTCAATGAGCAGTTCTTC	CASTAGGFNEQFF
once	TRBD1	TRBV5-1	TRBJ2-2	TGCGCCAGCAGCGCACAGGGGCCGAACACCGGGGAGCTGTTTTTT	CASSAQGPNTGELFF
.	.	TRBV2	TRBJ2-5	TGTGCCAGCAGTCCTCAAGGCGGGACAGAAGAGACCCAGTACTTC	CASSPQGGTEETQYF
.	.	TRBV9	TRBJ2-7	TGTGCCAGCAGCGCGGATGGGGCCTCCTACGAGCAGTACTTC	CASSADGASYEQYF
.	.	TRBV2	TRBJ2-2	TGTGCCAGCAGTGAACTCGCCGCCGGGGAGCTGTTTTTT	CASSELAAGELFF
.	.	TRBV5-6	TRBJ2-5	TGTGCCAGCAGCTTGAGGGGGGCCGAGACCCAGTACTTC	CASSLRGAETQYF
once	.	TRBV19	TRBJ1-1	TGTGCCAGTAGTATTGGAGGTGGGAACACTGAAGCTTTCTTT	CASSIGGGNTEAFF
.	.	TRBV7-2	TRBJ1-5	TGTGCCAGCAGCTTAGCGGGGATTTACAATCAGCCCCAGCATTTT	CASSLAGIYNQPQHF
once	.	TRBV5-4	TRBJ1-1	TGTGCCAGCAGCTGGGGGCAGGGAAACACTGAAGCTTTCTTT	CASSWGQGNTEAFF
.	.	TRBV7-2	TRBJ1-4	TGTGCCAGCAGCCCATACAGGGCGTCTAATGAAAAACTGTTTTTT	CASSPYRASNEKLFF
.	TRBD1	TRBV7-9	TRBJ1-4	TGTGCCAGCAGCTTAGCGGGACAGGGGAATGAAAAACTGTTTTTT	CASSLAGQGNEKLFF
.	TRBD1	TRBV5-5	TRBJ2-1	TGTGCCAGCAGCCAGGACAGGGTAACCTACAATGAGCAGTTCTTC	CASSQDRVTYNEQFF
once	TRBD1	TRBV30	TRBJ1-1	TGTGCCTGGAGTGCTTGGACAGGGCCCACTGAAGCTTTCTTT	CAWSAWTGPTEAFF
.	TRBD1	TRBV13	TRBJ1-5	TGTGCCAGCAGCTACAGGGGAGGCAATCAGCCCCAGCATTTT	CASSYRGGNQPQHF
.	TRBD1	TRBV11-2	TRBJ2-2	TGTGCCAGCAGCTTTGGGACAGGGGGACACGGGGAGCTGTTTTTT	CASSFGTGGHGELFF
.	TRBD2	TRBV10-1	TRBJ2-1	TGCGCCAGCAGTGGAGCTAGCGGGGGGGCCTACAATGAGCAGTTCTTC	CASSGASGGAYNEQFF
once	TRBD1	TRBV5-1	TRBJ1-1	TGCGCCAGCAGCTTTACAGGGGGCCCCGAAGCTTTCTTT	CASSFTGGPEAFF
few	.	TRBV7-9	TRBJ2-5	TGTGCCAGCAGCTTAGGAGTTCCTCAAGAGACCCAGTACTTC	CASSLGVPQETQYF
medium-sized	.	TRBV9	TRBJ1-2	TGTGCCAGCAGCTCCCAGGGCCGGGACGGGAACTATGGCTACACCTTC	CASSSQGRDGNYGYTF
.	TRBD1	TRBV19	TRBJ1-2	TGTGCCAGTCTTCCCCCTGACAGGGGTGGAGGCTACACCTTC	CASLPPDRGGGYTF
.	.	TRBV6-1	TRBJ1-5	TGTGCCAGCAGTGATGAACAGACTTACAATCAGCCCCAGCATTTT	CASSDEQTYNQPQHF
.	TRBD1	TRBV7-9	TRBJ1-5	TGTGCCAGCAGCGGGGACAGGGGGCATCAGCCCCAGCATTTT	CASSGDRGHQPQHF
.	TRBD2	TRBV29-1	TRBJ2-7	TGCAGCGCTGAGACCAGCGGGGGTTACGAGCAGTACTTC	CSAETSGGYEQYF
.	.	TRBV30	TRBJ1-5	TGTGCCTGGAGTGTCCCCGGGCAGCCCCAGCATTTT	CAWSVPGQPQHF
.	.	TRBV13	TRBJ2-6	TGTGCCAGCAGCTTAGTATCGGGTAATGGGGCCAACGTCCTGACTTTC	CASSLVSGNGANVLTF
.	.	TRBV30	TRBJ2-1	TGTGCCTGGAGTGTACCAGAGAGCTCCTACAATGAGCAGTTCTTC	CAWSVPESSYNEQFF
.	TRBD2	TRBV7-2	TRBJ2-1	TGTGCCAGCAGCTTTGTGACTAGCGGGGGGACTGAGCAGTTCTTC	CASSFVTSGGTEQFF
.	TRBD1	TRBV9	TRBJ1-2	TGTGCCAGCAGCGTTGGGGACAGGGGGAGGTCAGGGTATGGCTACACCTTC	CASSVGDRGRSGYGYTF
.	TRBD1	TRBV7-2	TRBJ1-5	TGTGCCAGCAGCTTAGAAGGGACAGGGGGCAATCAGCCCCAGCATTTT	CASSLEGTGGNQPQHF
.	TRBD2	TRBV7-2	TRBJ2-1	TGTGCCAGCAGCCAGAGACTAGCGGGGGGGGTCTCCTACAATGAGCAGTTCTTC	CASSQRLAGGVSYNEQFF
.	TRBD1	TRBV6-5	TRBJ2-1	TGTGCCAGCAGCCGGACAGGCGGCAATGAGCAGTTCTTC	CASSRTGGNEQFF
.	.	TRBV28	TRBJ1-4	TGTGCCAGCAGTACAGGGACACCCCCTGGCGAAAAACTGTTTTTT	CASSTGTPPGEKLFF
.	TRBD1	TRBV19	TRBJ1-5	TGTGCCAGTAGTATAGACTATCCCGGACAGGGGGTCCAGCCCCAGCATTTT	CASSIDYPGQGVQPQHF
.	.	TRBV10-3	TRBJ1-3	TGTGCCATCAGCGAGGGGGGAGTATCTGGAAACACCATATATTTT	CAISEGGVSGNTIYF
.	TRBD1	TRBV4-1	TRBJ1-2	TGCGCCAGCAGCCAAGATCAGGGGGTCCATGGCTACACCTTC	CASSQDQGVHGYTF
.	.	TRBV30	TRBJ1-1	TGTGCCTGGAGTTACGACCTGGGGACTGAAGCTTTCTTT	CAWSYDLGTEAFF
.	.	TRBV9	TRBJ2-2	TGTGCCAGCAGCGTAGCCTCATTAGGGGTCGGCGGGGAGCTGTTTTTT	CASSVASLGVGGELFF
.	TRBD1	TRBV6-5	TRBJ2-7	TGTGCCAGCAGTAAACCGGGACAGGGTACCTACGAGCAGTACTTC	CASSKPGQGTYEQYF
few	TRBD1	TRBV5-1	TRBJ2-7	TGCGCCAGCAGCTTGAGTGGGACAGGGTCCTACGAGCAGTACTTC	CASSLSGTGSYEQYF